This T cell receptor (beta chain) was profiled in a study of CD8 T cells in Susac syndrome. With random hexamers, roughly 0.5 to 1 ug RNA was reverse transcribed. TCRdb re-analysed the immunoSEQ multiplex PCR reads in MiXCR, keeping a single row per CDR3 protein. The sample lists 200,000 or so distinct CDR3 sequences, 90% to 97% seen once, with approximately 0.1% in the top ten. The CDR3 length is 16 residues. Deletions cut 1 base from V and 6 bases from J, with 13 bases between. Germline V CDR1 and CDR2: SGHAT, FQNNGV. The sequenced material came from CD4+ T cells from PBMCs. The chain uses TRBV11-2 and TRBJ1-6, with D unclear. The receptor's source is a human donor with Susac syndrome. The CDR3 protein is CASSLVPSRRNSPLHF. CDR3 coding DNA: TGTGCCAGCAGCTTAGTTCCGAGCAGGCGTAATTCACCCCTCCACTTT.